This T cell receptor beta chain was observed in a study of tumor-infiltrating lymphocytes in oesophageal squamous cell carcinoma. In TCRdb, the PCR reads were re-called with MiXCR into one record per CDR3 protein. This sample has approximately 15,000 distinct CDR3 sequences, with approximately 56% found just once. The specimen was esophageal tumor tissue. This TCR was sampled from a male donor with esophageal squamous cell carcinoma.

The chain's CDR3 is CASSLFRTSGRRRNEQYF. Here the CDR3 DNA reads TGTGCCAGCAGCTTATTCCGGACTAGCGGGAGAAGAAGAAATGAGCAGTACTTC. The chain links TRBV7-3 to TRBJ2-4; 13 bases fit TRBD2. Germline lookup yields CDR1 SGHTA and CDR2 FQGTGA. Germline trimming cut 2 bases from V and 13 bases from J; bases unmatched to any gene: 17. This CDR3 contains 18 residues.